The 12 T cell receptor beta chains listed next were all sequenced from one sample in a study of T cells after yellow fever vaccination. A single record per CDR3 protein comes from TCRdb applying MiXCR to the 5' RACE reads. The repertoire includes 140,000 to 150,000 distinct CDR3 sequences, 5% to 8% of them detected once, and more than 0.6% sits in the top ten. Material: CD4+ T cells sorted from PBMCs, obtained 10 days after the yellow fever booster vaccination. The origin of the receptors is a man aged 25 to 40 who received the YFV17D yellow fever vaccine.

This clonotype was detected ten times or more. CDR3: CASSVYPQETQYF. Written as DNA, the CDR3 is TGTGCCAGCAGCGTCTACCCTCAAGAGACCCAGTACTTC. The chain has TRBV7-2 and TRBJ2-5; D is unresolved. Trimming stripped 5 bases from V and 2 bases from J, with 9 bases between. CDR1 and CDR2 (germline): SGHTA, FQGNSA. The CDR3 has 13 residues.

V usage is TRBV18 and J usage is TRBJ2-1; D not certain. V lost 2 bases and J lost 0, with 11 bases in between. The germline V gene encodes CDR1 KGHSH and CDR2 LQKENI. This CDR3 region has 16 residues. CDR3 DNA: TGTGCCAGCTCACCAGGCAGGATTAGCTCCTACAATGAGCAGTTCTTC. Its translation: CASSPGRISSYNEQFF.

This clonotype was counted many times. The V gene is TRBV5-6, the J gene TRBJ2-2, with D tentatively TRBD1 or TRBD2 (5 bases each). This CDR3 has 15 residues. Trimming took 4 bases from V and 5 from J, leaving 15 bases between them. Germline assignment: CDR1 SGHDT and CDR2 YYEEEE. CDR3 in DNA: TGTGCCAGCAGCCCACGGGACGGGTGGACCGGGGAGCTGTTTTTT. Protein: CASSPRDGWTGELFF.

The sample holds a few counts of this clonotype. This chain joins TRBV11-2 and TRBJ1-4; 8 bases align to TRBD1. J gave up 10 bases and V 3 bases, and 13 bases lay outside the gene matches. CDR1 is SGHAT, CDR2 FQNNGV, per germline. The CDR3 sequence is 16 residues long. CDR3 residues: CASSFGATQGARKLFF. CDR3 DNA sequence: TGTGCCAGCAGCTTTGGGGCAACCCAGGGGGCTAGAAAACTGTTTTTT.

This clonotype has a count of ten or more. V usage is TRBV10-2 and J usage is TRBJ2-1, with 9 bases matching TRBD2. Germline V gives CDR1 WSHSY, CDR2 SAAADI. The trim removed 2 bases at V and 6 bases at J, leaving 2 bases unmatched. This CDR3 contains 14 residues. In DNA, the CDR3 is TGCGCCAGCAGTGAGGCGGGAGGGGTCAATGAGCAGTTCTTC. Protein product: CASSEAGGVNEQFF.

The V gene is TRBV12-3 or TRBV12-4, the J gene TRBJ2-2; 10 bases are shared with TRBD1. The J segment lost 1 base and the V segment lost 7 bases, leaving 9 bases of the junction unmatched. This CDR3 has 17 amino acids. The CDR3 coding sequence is TGTGCCAGCACCATCGGGACAGGGGCAAAGAACACCGGGGAGCTGTTTTTT. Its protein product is CASTIGTGAKNTGELFF.

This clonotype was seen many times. CDR3 amino acids: CASSPGGQYNEQFF. CDR3 sequence (DNA): TGTGCCAGCAGCCCAGGGGGACAGTACAATGAGCAGTTCTTC. This chain uses TRBV27 with TRBJ2-1, with TRBD1 matching over 7 bases. The V segment lost 6 bases and the J segment 4 bases; nucleotides outside the gene matches: 6. Germline CDR1 is MNHEY and CDR2 is SMNVEV (reference sequence). CDR3 length equals 14 residues.

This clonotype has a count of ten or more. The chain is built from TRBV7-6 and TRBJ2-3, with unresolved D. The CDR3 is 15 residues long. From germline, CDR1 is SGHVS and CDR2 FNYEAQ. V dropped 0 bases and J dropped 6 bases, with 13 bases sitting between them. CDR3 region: CASSLAFDGVDTQYF. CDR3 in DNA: TGTGCCAGCAGCTTAGCGTTCGATGGCGTCGATACGCAGTATTTT.

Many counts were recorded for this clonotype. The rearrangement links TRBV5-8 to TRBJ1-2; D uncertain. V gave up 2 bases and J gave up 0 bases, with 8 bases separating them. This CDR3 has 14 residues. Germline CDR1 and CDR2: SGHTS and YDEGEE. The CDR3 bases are TGTGCCAGCAGCTTTCAGCGAACTAACTATGGCTACACCTTC. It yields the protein CASSFQRTNYGYTF.

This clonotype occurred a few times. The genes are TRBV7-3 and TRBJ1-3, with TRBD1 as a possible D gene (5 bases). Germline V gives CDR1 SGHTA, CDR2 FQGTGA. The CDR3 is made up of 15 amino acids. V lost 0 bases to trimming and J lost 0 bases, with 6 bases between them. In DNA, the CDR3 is TGTGCCAGCAGCTTAACGGGACGCTCTGGAAACACCATATATTTT. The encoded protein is CASSLTGRSGNTIYF.

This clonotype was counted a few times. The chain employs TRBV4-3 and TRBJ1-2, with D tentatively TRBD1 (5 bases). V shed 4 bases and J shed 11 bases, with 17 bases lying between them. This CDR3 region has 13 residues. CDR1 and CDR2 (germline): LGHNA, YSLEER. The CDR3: CASSPEEQGRYTF. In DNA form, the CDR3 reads TGCGCCAGCAGCCCCGAGGAGCAGGGTCGGTACACCTTC.

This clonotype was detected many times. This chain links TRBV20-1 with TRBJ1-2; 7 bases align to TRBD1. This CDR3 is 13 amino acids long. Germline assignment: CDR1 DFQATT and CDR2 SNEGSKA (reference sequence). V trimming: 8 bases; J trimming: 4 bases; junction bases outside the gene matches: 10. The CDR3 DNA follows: TGCAGTCCTAATGCCAGGGGGGGCTATGGCTACACCTTC. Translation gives CSPNARGGYGYTF.